A single sample gave rise to the 20 T cell receptor beta chains below, sequenced in a study of OX40 agonist ivuxolimab in advanced cancers. Here immunoSEQ multiplex PCR was the method, and the copy in TCRdb shows in-frame clones only, minus some. The sample yields about 23,000 clones, 77% seen once. The sequencing here drew on CD4+ or CD8+ T cells sorted from blood, taken in a trial of the OX40 agonist ivuxolimab. These receptors were collected from an adult with an advanced solid tumor such as melanoma, head and neck, liver or kidney cancer.

With respect to this clone: A read error may produce the germline difference seen at one junction end. The genes are TRBV7-7 and TRBJ2-5; 7 bases are shared with TRBD1. In germline, CDR1 is SSHAT, CDR2 FNYEAQ (reference sequence). This CDR3 comprises 15 residues. The CDR3 loop is CASSNQTGFQETQYF. For the CDR3, the DNA is TGTGCTAGCAGCAACCAGACAGGGTTCCAAGAGACCCAGTACTTC. Combining the CDR3 with reference TRBV7-7 and TRBJ2-5 gives the whole variable domain GAGVSQSPRYKVTKRGQDVTLRCDPISSHATLYWYQQALGQGPEFLTYFNYEAQPDKSGLPSDRFSAERPEGSISTLTIQRTEQRDSAMYRCASSNQTGFQETQYFGPGTRLLVL.

J is TRBJ1-2 and V is TRBV6-1; 8 bases agree with TRBD1. CDR1 and CDR2 from the germline V gene are MNHNS and SASEGT. The CDR3 consists of 15 residues. With V trimmed by 5 bases and J by 3 bases, 8 bases remained unmatched. Here the CDR3 DNA reads TGTGCCAGCAGTCCCGGGACAGGAGGATACTATGGCTACACCTTC. Amino acid sequence: CASSPGTGGYYGYTF.

This chain uses TRBV23-1 with TRBJ2-3, with 10 nucleotides matching TRBD2. TRBV23-1 counts as an open reading frame of uncertain function. After removal of 0 bases from V and 1 base from J, the junction contained 7 bases not matched to a gene. CDR3 length: 18 amino acids. CDR3 in amino acids: CASSQSLAGVLRTDTQYF. The CDR3 DNA reads as TGCGCCAGCAGTCAATCGCTAGCGGGGGTTCTCCGCACAGATACGCAGTATTTT.

The chain carries TRBV7-9 and TRBJ1-1; no firm D call. V was shortened by 0 bases and J by 5 bases, with 10 bases between the two germline ends. Germline CDR1 reads SEHNR; CDR2 reads FQNEAQ (reference sequence). This CDR3 region has 14 residues. The CDR3 is CASSLASERTEAFF. CDR3 in DNA: TGTGCCAGCAGCTTAGCGAGTGAAAGGACTGAAGCTTTCTTT.

J is TRBJ2-3 and V is TRBV19; tentatively, D is TRBD1 or TRBD2 (7 bases each). CDR1 is LNHDA and CDR2 is SQIVND in the germline V gene (reference sequence). The CDR3 covers 15 residues. The V end lost 10 bases, the J end lost 4 bases, and 21 bases lay between the germline ends. In nucleotides, the CDR3 is TGTGCCACCCTAAGGAGGGCAGGGGGGGCAGATACGCAGTATTTT. Translation: CATLRRAGGADTQYF.

The J gene is TRBJ2-7, the V gene TRBV7-9; D gene ambiguous. Germline CDR1 and CDR2: SEHNR and FQNEAQ (reference sequence). The CDR3 totals 12 residues. V was clipped by 1 base and J by 2 bases, with 3 bases between them. This chain's CDR3 is CASSLVTYEQYF. CDR3 DNA sequence: TGTGCCAGCAGCTTAGTAACCTACGAGCAGTACTTC.

This chain joins TRBV14 and TRBJ2-3; TRBD2 matches at 7 bases. V dropped 4 bases and J dropped 6; count of bases not matched to a gene: 4. The CDR3 totals 13 residues. Germline-derived CDR1 and CDR2 are SGHDN and FVKESK. The CDR3 here is CASSPLGGDTQYF. In DNA, the CDR3 is TGTGCCAGCAGCCCCTTGGGGGGGGATACGCAGTATTTT.

This clone came up a few times. The genes are TRBV30 and TRBJ1-5; D may be TRBD1 (5 bases). Trimming stripped 0 bases from V and 7 bases from J, with 13 bases between. The CDR3 contains 14 residues. The V gene's germline CDR1 is GTSNPN and CDR2 SVGIG (reference sequence). The CDR3 region is CAWSVPSRGQPQHF. CDR3 DNA: TGTGCCTGGAGTGTACCCTCACGGGGCCAGCCCCAGCATTTT.

The chain couples TRBV6-1 to TRBJ1-4, with unresolved D. Germline CDR1 reads MNHNS; CDR2 reads SASEGT. Trimming pared 8 bases from V and 7 bases from J, leaving 5 bases between. This CDR3 comprises 10 residues. The CDR3, as DNA: TGTGCCAGCTGGGGTGAAAAACTGTTTTTT. Its protein product is CASWGEKLFF.

V is TRBV11-1 and J is TRBJ2-7; 8 positions agree with TRBD1. The germline V gene has CDR1 SGHAT and CDR2 FQDESV (reference sequence). V lost 6 bases and J lost 2; bases outside the gene matches: 9. CDR3 size: 15 residues. The chain's CDR3 is CASSPTGGEAYEQYF. As DNA, the CDR3 is TGTGCCAGCAGTCCAACAGGGGGTGAGGCCTACGAGCAGTACTTC.

The chain's CDR3 is CASSLSIRSNYGYTF. The CDR3 nucleotides read TGTGCCAGCAGCTTATCCATTAGATCTAACTATGGCTACACCTTC. V is TRBV7-3 and J is TRBJ1-2, with unresolved D. Germline CDR1 and CDR2: SGHTA and FQGTGA. This CDR3 contains 15 residues. Trimming removed 2 bases at V and 0 bases at J, with 10 bases between.

The chain combines TRBV18 with TRBJ1-6; unclear D gene. Trimming cost V 0 bases and J 15 bases, with 21 bases left between them. The CDR3 covers 16 residues. Germline V gene sequence: CDR1 KGHSH, CDR2 LQKENI. The CDR3 nucleotides read TGTGCCAGCTCACCACCTCTTCGGTACTCGCTGGCGGACCTCCACTTT. Amino acid sequence: CASSPPLRYSLADLHF.

The genes are TRBV19 and TRBJ1-1; D unclear. The CDR3 covers 15 residues. Germline V CDR1 and CDR2: LNHDA, SQIVND (reference sequence). V lost 1 base and J lost 1, with 10 bases in between. This chain's CDR3 is CASSIAWGRNTEAFF. As DNA, the CDR3 is TGTGCCAGTAGTATAGCGTGGGGTAGGAACACTGAAGCTTTCTTT.

V is TRBV4-3 and J is TRBJ2-2; no clear D gene. V was pared by 0 bases and J by 2 bases, with 10 bases between. Looked up from germline, CDR1 is LGHNA and CDR2 is YSLEER. The length of the CDR3 is 16 residues. The CDR3 nucleotides read TGCGCCAGCAGCCAAGATCAGGCAGATAACACCGGGGAGCTGTTTTTT. It codes for CASSQDQADNTGELFF.

In its sample, this clone was seen once. V gene TRBV6-5 combines with J gene TRBJ2-3; D is possibly TRBD1 or TRBD2 (5 bases each). Germline assignment: CDR1 MNHEY and CDR2 SVGAGI. The CDR3 contains 16 residues. The V end was cut by 4 bases, the J end by 2 bases, with 16 bases between. This CDR3 reads CASSFTPGTDTDTQYF. Here the CDR3 DNA reads TGTGCCAGCAGTTTCACCCCCGGGACGGACACAGATACGCAGTATTTT.

The rearrangement links TRBV29-1 to TRBJ2-5, with TRBD1 identical over 7 bases. Trimming cost V 6 bases and J 3 bases; bases outside gene matches: 7. Germline assignment: CDR1 SQVTM and CDR2 ANQGSEA. This CDR3 spans 13 amino acids. CDR3 DNA: TGCAGCGTAGAGTCAGGGGGAAAAGAGACCCAGTACTTC. Its protein product is CSVESGGKETQYF.

This clone was recorded only once. CDR3 loop: CATATDLEGRDYGYTF. In DNA form, the CDR3 reads TGTGCCACCGCGACCGATCTTGAGGGAAGGGACTATGGCTACACCTTC. The chain joins TRBV27 to TRBJ1-2; D ambiguous. The CDR3 has 16 amino acids. V lost 10 bases and J 3 bases, leaving 24 bases between the germline ends. CDR1 and CDR2 (germline): MNHEY, SMNVEV (reference sequence).

The chain links TRBV27 to TRBJ2-7, with D unresolved. From germline, CDR1 is MNHEY and CDR2 SMNVEV (reference sequence). V lost 4 bases and J 4 bases, leaving 14 bases between the germline ends. The CDR3 spans 14 residues. CDR3 DNA sequence: TGTGCCAGCAGTTCGGACCTCACCATGTACGAGCAGTACTTC. Residues: CASSSDLTMYEQYF.

This clone has more than one count but fewer than ten. This chain joins TRBV30 and TRBJ1-2; maybe TRBD1 (5 bases). The germline V and J ends were trimmed by 3 bases and 2 bases, with 13 bases remaining between them. This CDR3 has 14 residues. Germline V gene lookup returns CDR1 GTSNPN and CDR2 SVGIG (reference sequence). CDR3 coding DNA: TGTGCCTGGAGGGACTCGGACATGAACTATGGCTACACCTTC. Its protein product is CAWRDSDMNYGYTF.

This clone appeared a few times. V gene TRBV28 combines with J gene TRBJ2-7; TRBD1 aligns across 9 bases. Germline loops: CDR1 MDHEN, CDR2 SYDVKM. Trimming removed 4 bases from V and 5 bases from J; junction bases left unmatched: 12. The CDR3 loop spans 16 amino acids. The CDR3 coding sequence is TGTGCCAGCAGTTGGAACCCCGGGACAGGGCTTGACGAGCAGTACTTC. It is translated as CASSWNPGTGLDEQYF.